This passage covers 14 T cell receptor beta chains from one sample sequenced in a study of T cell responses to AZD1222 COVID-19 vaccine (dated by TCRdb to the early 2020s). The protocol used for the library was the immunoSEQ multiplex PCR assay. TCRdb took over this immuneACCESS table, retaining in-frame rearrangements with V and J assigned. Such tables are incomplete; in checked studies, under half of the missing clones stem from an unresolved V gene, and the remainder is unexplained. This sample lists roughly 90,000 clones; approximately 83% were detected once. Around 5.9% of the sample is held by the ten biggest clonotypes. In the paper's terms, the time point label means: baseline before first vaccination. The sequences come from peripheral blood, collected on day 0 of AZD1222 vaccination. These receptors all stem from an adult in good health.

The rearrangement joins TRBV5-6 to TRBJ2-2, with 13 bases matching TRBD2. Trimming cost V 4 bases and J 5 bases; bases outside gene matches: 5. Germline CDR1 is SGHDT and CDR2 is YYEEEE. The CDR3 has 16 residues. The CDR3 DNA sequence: TGTGCCAGCAGCCGCGGACTAGCGGGAGAAACCGGGGAGCTGTTTTTT. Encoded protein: CASSRGLAGETGELFF.

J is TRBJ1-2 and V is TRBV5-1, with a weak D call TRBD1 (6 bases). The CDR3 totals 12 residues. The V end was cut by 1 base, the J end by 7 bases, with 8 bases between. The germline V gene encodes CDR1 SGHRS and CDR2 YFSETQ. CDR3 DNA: TGCGCCAGCAGCTTGAACAGGGCTGGCTACACCTTC. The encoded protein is CASSLNRAGYTF.

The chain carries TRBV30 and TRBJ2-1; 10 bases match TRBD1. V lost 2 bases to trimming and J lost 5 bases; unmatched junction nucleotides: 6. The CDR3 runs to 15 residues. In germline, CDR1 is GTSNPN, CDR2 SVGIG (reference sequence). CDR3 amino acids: CAWSMGQGLNNEQFF. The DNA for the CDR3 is TGTGCCTGGAGTATGGGACAGGGGCTTAACAATGAGCAGTTCTTC.

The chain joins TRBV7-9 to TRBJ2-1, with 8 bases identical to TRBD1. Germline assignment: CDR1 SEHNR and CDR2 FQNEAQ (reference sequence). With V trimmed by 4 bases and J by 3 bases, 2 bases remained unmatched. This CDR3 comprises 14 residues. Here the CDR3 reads CASSWTGSYNEQFF. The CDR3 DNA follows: TGTGCCAGCAGCTGGACAGGGAGCTACAATGAGCAGTTCTTC.

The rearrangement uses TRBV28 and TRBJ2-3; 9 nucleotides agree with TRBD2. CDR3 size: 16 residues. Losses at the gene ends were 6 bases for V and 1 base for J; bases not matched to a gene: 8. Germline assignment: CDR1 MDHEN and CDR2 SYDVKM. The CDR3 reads CASRSSTSGRTDTQYF. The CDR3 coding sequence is TGTGCCAGCAGGTCTTCGACTAGCGGCCGCACAGATACGCAGTATTTT.

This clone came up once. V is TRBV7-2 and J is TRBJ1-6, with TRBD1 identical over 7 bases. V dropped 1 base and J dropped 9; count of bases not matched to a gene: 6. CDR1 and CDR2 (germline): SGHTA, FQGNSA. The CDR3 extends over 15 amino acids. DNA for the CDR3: TGTGCCAGCAGCTTAGTTAAGGGGGCAGTTTCACCCCTCCACTTT. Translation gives CASSLVKGAVSPLHF.

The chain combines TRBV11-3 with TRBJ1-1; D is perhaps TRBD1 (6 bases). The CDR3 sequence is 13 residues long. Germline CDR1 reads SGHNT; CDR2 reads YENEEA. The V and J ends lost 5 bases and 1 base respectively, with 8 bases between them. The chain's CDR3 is CASSKQGNTEAFF. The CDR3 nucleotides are TGTGCCAGCAGCAAACAGGGGAACACTGAAGCTTTCTTT.

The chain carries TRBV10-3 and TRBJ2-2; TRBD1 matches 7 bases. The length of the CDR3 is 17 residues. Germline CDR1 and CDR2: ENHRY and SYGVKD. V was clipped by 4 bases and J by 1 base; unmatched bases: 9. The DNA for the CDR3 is TGTGCCATCAGTGGGATCACCGGGACAGAGAACACCGGGGAGCTGTTTTTT. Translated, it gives CAISGITGTENTGELFF.

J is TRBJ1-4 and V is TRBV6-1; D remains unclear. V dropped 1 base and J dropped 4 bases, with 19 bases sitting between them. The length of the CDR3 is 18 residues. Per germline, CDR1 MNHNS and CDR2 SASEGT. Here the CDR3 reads CASSEGFPGLEGNEKLFF. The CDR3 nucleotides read TGTGCCAGCAGTGAAGGGTTTCCCGGGCTGGAGGGTAATGAAAAACTGTTTTTT.

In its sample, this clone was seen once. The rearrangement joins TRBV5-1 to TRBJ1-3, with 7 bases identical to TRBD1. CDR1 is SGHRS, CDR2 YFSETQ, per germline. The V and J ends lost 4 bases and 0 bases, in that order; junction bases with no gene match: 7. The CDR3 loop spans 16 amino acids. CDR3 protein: CASSPRTGSSGNTIYF. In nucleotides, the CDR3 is TGCGCCAGCAGCCCGAGGACAGGCAGCTCTGGAAACACCATATATTTT.

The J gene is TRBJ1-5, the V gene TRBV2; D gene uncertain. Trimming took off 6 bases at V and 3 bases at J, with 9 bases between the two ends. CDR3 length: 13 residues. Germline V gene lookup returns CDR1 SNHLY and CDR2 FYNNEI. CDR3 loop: CASRGWHNQPQHF. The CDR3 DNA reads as TGTGCCAGCAGGGGCTGGCACAATCAGCCCCAGCATTTT.

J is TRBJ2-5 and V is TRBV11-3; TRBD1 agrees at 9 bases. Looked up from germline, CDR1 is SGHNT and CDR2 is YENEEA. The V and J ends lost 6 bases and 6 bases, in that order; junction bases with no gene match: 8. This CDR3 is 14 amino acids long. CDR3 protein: CASRSDRGLQTQYF. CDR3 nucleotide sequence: TGTGCCAGCAGATCGGACAGGGGATTGCAGACCCAGTACTTC.

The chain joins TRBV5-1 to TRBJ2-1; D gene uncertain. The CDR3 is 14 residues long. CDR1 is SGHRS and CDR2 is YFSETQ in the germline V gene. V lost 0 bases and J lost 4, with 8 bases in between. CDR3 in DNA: TGCGCCAGCAGCTTGGCGGGCCAGTACAATGAGCAGTTCTTC. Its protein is CASSLAGQYNEQFF.

The CDR3 DNA sequence: TGTGCCAGTACCACAGGGGACTTCTATAATTCACCCCTCCACTTT. Translation: CASTTGDFYNSPLHF. The genes are TRBV19 and TRBJ1-6, with 7 bases matching TRBD1. The J segment lost 3 bases and the V segment lost 7 bases, leaving 6 bases of the junction unmatched. The germline gives CDR1 LNHDA, CDR2 SQIVND (reference sequence). The CDR3 length is 15 residues.